The 29 T cell receptor beta chains listed next were all sequenced from one sample in a study of cytomegalovirus exposure and HLA in healthy donors. The data were produced by immunoSEQ multiplex PCR, yet TCRdb's version contains in-frame clones alone and is incomplete. The sample contains around 200,000 clones, 70% to 90% of which appear only once. The sequenced sample was PBMCs. The source is a young woman in good health and CMV-seronegative.

The chain couples TRBV27 to TRBJ2-7; TRBD2 matches 7 bases. Germline V gene sequence: CDR1 MNHEY, CDR2 SMNVEV (reference sequence). Trimming removed 5 bases from V and 7 bases from J; junction bases left unmatched: 20. This CDR3 spans 17 amino acids. Here the CDR3 reads CASSPGWGGSPLKEQYF. CDR3 DNA sequence: TGTGCCAGCAGTCCTGGGTGGGGCGGGAGCCCCTTGAAAGAGCAGTACTTC.

The chain recombines TRBV19 with TRBJ1-1; the D is unclear. V lost 10 bases, J lost 1 base, and 10 bases lay in between. The length of the CDR3 is 12 residues. Germline V CDR1 and CDR2: LNHDA, SQIVND (reference sequence). For the CDR3, the DNA is TGTGCCATTAGGCGTGGGAACACTGAAGCTTTCTTT. This encodes CAIRRGNTEAFF.

This clone was detected only a few times. The J gene is TRBJ2-7, the V gene TRBV15; D perhaps matches TRBD1 (5 bases). The length of the CDR3 is 14 residues. Between the trimmed V and J ends, which lost 1 base and 2 bases, there was a span of 9 bases. The germline V gene encodes CDR1 LNHNV and CDR2 YYDKDF (reference sequence). The CDR3 spells CATSRVGAPYEQYF. The CDR3 DNA reads TGTGCCACCAGCAGAGTTGGGGCACCCTACGAGCAGTACTTC.

The chain links TRBV28 to TRBJ2-5; D unclear. Germline assignment: CDR1 MDHEN and CDR2 SYDVKM. V was clipped by 10 bases and J by 1 base, with 16 bases between them. The CDR3 consists of 14 residues. CDR3 region: CAIRRAASQETQYF. CDR3 nucleotide sequence: TGTGCCATTCGGAGAGCAGCGAGCCAAGAGACCCAGTACTTC.

The chain recombines TRBV11-2 with TRBJ2-3; the match to TRBD1 covers 7 bases. The CDR3 covers 14 residues. CDR1 is SGHAT and CDR2 is FQNNGV in the germline V gene. V lost 4 bases and J lost 2; bases outside the gene matches: 3. CDR3 loop: CASSSGQYTDTQYF. Here the CDR3 DNA reads TGTGCCAGCAGCTCGGGACAGTACACAGATACGCAGTATTTT.

V usage is TRBV19 and J usage is TRBJ2-7; 8 bases map to TRBD1. J was trimmed by 5 bases and V by 5 bases; bases with no gene match: 14. Germline V gives CDR1 LNHDA, CDR2 SQIVND (reference sequence). The CDR3 runs 16 residues. In DNA form, the CDR3 reads TGTGCCAGTAGTCTTATGACGCAGGGGGCCCGGAACGAGCAGTACTTC. Translated, it gives CASSLMTQGARNEQYF.

The genes are TRBV7-9 and TRBJ2-3; D unclear. Germline lookup yields CDR1 SEHNR and CDR2 FQNEAQ (reference sequence). Trimming pared 1 base from V and 0 bases from J, leaving 5 bases between. This CDR3 is built from 14 residues. CDR3: CASSLVQSTDTQYF. CDR3 in DNA: TGTGCCAGCAGCTTAGTCCAGAGCACAGATACGCAGTATTTT. The full variable domain, completed using reference TRBV7-9 and TRBJ2-3, is DTGVSQNPRHKITKRGQNVTFRCDPISEHNRLYWYRQTLGQGPEFLTYFQNEAQLEKSRLLSDRFSAERPKGSFSTLEIQRTEQGDSAMYLCASSLVQSTDTQYFGPGTRLTVL.

Only one count was recorded for this clone. The chain employs TRBV7-3 and TRBJ2-7; 8 bases match TRBD1. Germline assignment: CDR1 SGHTA and CDR2 FQGTGA. The V segment lost 1 base and the J segment 9 bases; nucleotides outside the gene matches: 8. The CDR3 extends over 14 amino acids. The CDR3 region is CASSLSGTGSMQYF. For the CDR3, the DNA is TGTGCCAGCAGCTTAAGCGGGACAGGCTCTATGCAGTACTTC.

The rearrangement joins TRBV29-1 to TRBJ1-1; D is unclear. This CDR3 comprises 10 residues. V was pared by 4 bases and J by 9 bases, with 9 bases between. Germline V gene lookup returns CDR1 SQVTM and CDR2 ANQGSEA. This chain's CDR3 is CSVVEIKAFF. The CDR3 nucleotides are TGCAGCGTTGTGGAGATTAAAGCTTTCTTT.

The chain uses TRBV19 and TRBJ2-2, with D possibly TRBD1 on 5 matching bases. The CDR3 runs 15 residues. Looked up from germline, CDR1 is LNHDA and CDR2 is SQIVND (reference sequence). V was pared by 3 bases and J by 5 bases, with 13 bases between. CDR3 sequence (DNA): TGTGCCAGTAGTATTCGTAGGGGTGGGACCGGGGAGCTGTTTTTT. Protein sequence: CASSIRRGGTGELFF.

CDR3 in DNA: TGTGCCAGCAGCTTGGTCGGGGGGCGCGACGAGCAGTACTTC. Protein product: CASSLVGGRDEQYF. V gene TRBV7-9 combines with J gene TRBJ2-7; TRBD2 is a possible D gene (7 bases). The CDR3 has 14 residues. The germline V gene encodes CDR1 SEHNR and CDR2 FQNEAQ (reference sequence). V lost 3 bases and J 5 bases, leaving 14 bases between the germline ends.

J is TRBJ2-5 and V is TRBV4-1; 12 bases line up with TRBD1. Germline CDR1 is MGHRA and CDR2 is YSYEKL. J gave up 4 bases and V 5 bases, and 5 bases lay outside the gene matches. The CDR3 is made up of 15 amino acids. The CDR3: CASSGRDRGRETQYF. In DNA form, the CDR3 reads TGCGCCAGCAGCGGCCGGGACAGGGGGCGAGAGACCCAGTACTTC.

CDR3 nucleotide sequence: TGTGCCAGCAGCCCCAAAACCGGGACAGGCCGCTACGAGCAGTACTTC. This translates into CASSPKTGTGRYEQYF. This sequence joins TRBV7-8 and TRBJ2-7; 8 bases are a match to TRBD1. This CDR3 comprises 16 residues. Germline CDR1 reads SGHVS; CDR2 reads FQNEAQ. With 5 bases clipped from V and 3 bases from J, the junction kept 12 bases outside the gene matches.

J is TRBJ2-5 and V is TRBV6-7, with D perhaps matching TRBD1 or TRBD2 (6 bases each). TRBV6-7 is placed among ORFs of uncertain function. V was pared by 6 bases and J by 5 bases, with 13 bases between. CDR3 length equals 13 residues. CDR3 coding DNA: TGTGCCAGCAGGTACAGGGACTGGGAGACCCAGTACTTC. Residues: CASRYRDWETQYF.

The rearrangement links TRBV7-2 to TRBJ2-7, with 9 nucleotides matching TRBD2. Trimming took 4 bases from V and 3 from J; bases not matched to a gene: 10. The CDR3 has 16 residues. Germline V gene data show CDR1 as SGHTA and CDR2 as FQGNSA. The CDR3 bases are TGTGCCAGCAGCTCATTTAGCGGGAGCTCGAGCTACGAGCAGTACTTC. Translation: CASSSFSGSSSYEQYF.

This clone was observed a few times. The chain combines TRBV27 with TRBJ1-5, with 8 bases matching TRBD1. The CDR3 runs 15 residues. V was clipped by 5 bases and J by 1 base; unmatched bases: 4. In germline, CDR1 is MNHEY, CDR2 SMNVEV (reference sequence). CDR3 sequence: CASSGGTGSNQPQHF. As DNA, the CDR3 is TGTGCCAGCAGTGGGGGGACAGGCAGCAATCAGCCCCAGCATTTT.

This clone was observed a few times. This sequence joins TRBV6-6 and TRBJ2-7, with 12 bases identical to TRBD1. Germline V gives CDR1 MNHNY, CDR2 SVGAGI (reference sequence). J lost 3 bases, V lost 6 bases, and 6 bases had no gene match. This CDR3 is built from 15 residues. The CDR3 DNA reads TGTGCCAGCAGCCCGGGACAGGGGGCATACTACGAGCAGTACTTC. Translation gives CASSPGQGAYYEQYF.

The V gene is TRBV6-6, the J gene TRBJ1-2; possible D gene TRBD1, 5 bases. The CDR3 spans 11 residues. The V end lost 6 bases, the J end lost 14 bases, and 16 bases lay between the germline ends. The germline CDR1 and CDR2 sequences are MNHNY and SVGAGI (reference sequence). CDR3 DNA: TGTGCCAGCAGATTTGAGACAGCCATGACCTTC. It yields the protein CASRFETAMTF.

V and J are TRBV7-9 and TRBJ2-7, with D possibly being TRBD1 (5 bases). Germline V gene data show CDR1 as SEHNR and CDR2 as FQNEAQ (reference sequence). The CDR3 is 17 amino acids. V lost 5 bases and J lost 1, with 21 bases in between. The CDR3 DNA is TGTGCCAGCAGCCCCATAGACAGCCCGATACTATCCTACGAGCAGTACTTC. It encodes CASSPIDSPILSYEQYF.

CDR3 in amino acids: CASSLLQRGNNEQFF. In DNA, the CDR3 is TGTGCCAGCAGCTTGTTACAGCGAGGGAACAATGAGCAGTTCTTC. This sequence joins TRBV5-4 and TRBJ2-1; possibly TRBD2 for D (5 bases). Germline lookup yields CDR1 SGHNT and CDR2 YYREEE (reference sequence). V lost 1 base to trimming and J lost 5 bases, with 13 bases between them. This CDR3 is 15 amino acids long.

V gene TRBV5-1 combines with J gene TRBJ2-2; D possibly corresponds to TRBD1 (5 bases). Germline loops: CDR1 SGHRS, CDR2 YFSETQ. Between the trimmed V and J ends, which lost 2 bases and 6 bases, there was a span of 11 bases. This CDR3 contains 14 residues. The CDR3 sequence: CASSFAGLAGELFF. CDR3 coding DNA: TGCGCCAGCAGCTTCGCAGGGTTGGCCGGGGAGCTGTTTTTT.

The chain combines TRBV7-3 with TRBJ2-6; a weak D match, TRBD1 (6 bases). Trimming pared 4 bases from V and 0 bases from J, leaving 13 bases between. The germline gives CDR1 SGHTA, CDR2 FQGTGA. This CDR3 is 17 amino acids long. Here the CDR3 reads CASSSTEQGSGANVLTF. CDR3 nucleotides: TGTGCCAGCAGCTCCACCGAACAGGGCTCTGGGGCCAACGTCCTGACTTTC.

This rearrangement joins TRBV7-9 to TRBJ2-7; D is undetermined. The CDR3 totals 13 residues. Germline assignment: CDR1 SEHNR and CDR2 FQNEAQ (reference sequence). V lost 1 base and J lost 3, with 7 bases in between. The CDR3 nucleotides read TGTGCCAGCAGCTTAGAACTGGTCTACGAGCAGTACTTC. It yields the protein CASSLELVYEQYF.

The chain joins TRBV7-2 to TRBJ2-6; maybe TRBD1 (6 bases). Germline V gene lookup returns CDR1 SGHTA and CDR2 FQGNSA. Trimming pared 3 bases from V and 0 bases from J, leaving 9 bases between. The CDR3 consists of 16 residues. The CDR3 sequence: CASSLSGVSGANVLTF. DNA of the CDR3: TGTGCCAGCAGCTTGTCAGGGGTCTCTGGGGCCAACGTCCTGACTTTC.

The chain carries TRBV28 and TRBJ1-1; the match to TRBD1 covers 8 bases. Trimming at V came to 3 bases and at J to 7 bases, leaving 7 bases not matched to a gene. Per germline, CDR1 MDHEN and CDR2 SYDVKM. The CDR3 is 14 amino acids. Written as DNA, the CDR3 is TGTGCCAGCAGTTTGGCCAGGGGGCATGTTGAAGCTTTCTTT. Its translation is CASSLARGHVEAFF.

The rearrangement links TRBV27 to TRBJ2-7, with TRBD2 identical over 13 bases. This CDR3 contains 17 residues. CDR1 is MNHEY and CDR2 is SMNVEV in the germline V gene (reference sequence). The ends lost 7 bases at V and 5 bases at J; junction bases unmatched: 14. This chain's CDR3 is CASTTMQGLAGTHEQYF. CDR3 coding DNA: TGTGCCAGCACCACAATGCAGGGACTAGCGGGAACCCACGAGCAGTACTTC.

This chain uses TRBV11-3 with TRBJ2-5; D remains ambiguous. Germline V gene data show CDR1 as SGHNT and CDR2 as YENEEA. Trimming shortened V by 2 bases and J by 5 bases, and 9 bases separated the two germline ends. CDR3 length: 13 residues. CDR3 sequence: CASSLSNRETQYF. DNA of the CDR3: TGTGCCAGCAGCTTAAGCAATCGGGAGACCCAGTACTTC.

The count of this clone is one. One junction end disagrees with the germline gene, perhaps due to a read error. The chain joins TRBV7-7 to TRBJ2-5; TRBD1 agrees at 7 bases. The germline V gene encodes CDR1 SSHAT and CDR2 FNYEAQ (reference sequence). This CDR3 region has 15 residues. The CDR3 DNA follows: TGTGCTAGCAGTCCCTCTCCGGGACAGATTGAGACCCAGTACTTC. Residues: CASSPSPGQIETQYF.

The chain employs TRBV28 and TRBJ1-2; 7 nucleotides align to TRBD1. CDR1 and CDR2 from the germline V gene are MDHEN and SYDVKM. The CDR3 consists of 13 residues. J lost 7 bases, V lost 7 bases, and 9 bases had no gene match. Here the CDR3 DNA reads TGTGCCAGCACCGTATCAGGGGGGACTGGCTACACCTTC. The encoded protein is CASTVSGGTGYTF.